Each of the 5 T cell receptor beta chains below was sequenced from the same sample in a study of T cells after posttransplantation cyclophosphamide. Treatment was busulfan-fludarabine conditioning, a marrow graft, and cyclophosphamide on days +3 and +4. Clones were read by immunoSEQ multiplex PCR, and TCRdb kept only the in-frame ones, dropping some. Singletons are absent from the sample, which has around 12,000 clones. The material was PBMCs, obtained after allogeneic stem cell transplant with posttransplant cyclophosphamide. These receptors originate from a female patient aged 40-50 years who received an allogeneic stem cell transplant from an unrelated donor, was CMV-positive, and had acute GVHD only. Some T cells may trace back to the graft donor.

This clone was observed many times. This sequence joins TRBV10-3 and TRBJ2-1; 9 positions agree with TRBD1. The CDR3 contains 13 residues. Germline CDR1 reads ENHRY; CDR2 reads SYGVKD. Trimming took 10 bases from V and 10 from J; bases not matched to a gene: 11. The CDR3, as DNA: TGTGCCACCACTGGGACAGGGTTCTGGGAGCAGTTCTTC. It translates to CATTGTGFWEQFF.

This clone was observed at least ten times. The chain recombines TRBV4-2 with TRBJ2-7; 7 bases agree with TRBD1. Looked up from germline, CDR1 is LGHNA and CDR2 is YNFKEQ. This CDR3 comprises 14 residues. Losses at the gene ends were 0 bases for V and 6 bases for J; bases not matched to a gene: 5. CDR3 bases: TGTGCCAGCAGCCAAGATCAGGGGGAAGGCGAGCAGTACGTC. This codes for CASSQDQGEGEQYV.

This clone was observed a handful of times. The chain combines TRBV30 with TRBJ2-3; TRBD2 matches 8 bases. This CDR3 has 15 amino acids. The V gene end was trimmed by 6 bases and the J gene end by 2 bases; junction bases not matched to a gene: 10. The V gene's germline CDR1 is GTSNPN and CDR2 SVGIG (reference sequence). CDR3 in DNA: TGTGCCTGTCCCCAGCGGGAGAGCTCCACAGATACGCAGTATTTT. This codes for CACPQRESSTDTQYF.

The chain is built from TRBV7-9 and TRBJ2-3; tentatively, D is TRBD2 (5 bases). V lost 8 bases, J lost 2 bases, and 14 bases lay in between. This CDR3 has 14 residues. The germline V gene has CDR1 SEHNR and CDR2 FQNEAQ (reference sequence). The CDR3 sequence is CASRTPRTTDTQYF. DNA of the CDR3: TGTGCCAGCCGGACTCCCCGCACCACAGATACGCAGTATTTT.

The table lists this clone with many counts. The genes are TRBV6-5 and TRBJ2-1; D is perhaps TRBD1 (5 bases). With 7 bases removed from V and 7 bases from J, the gap between germline ends came to 14 bases. Germline assignment: CDR1 MNHEY and CDR2 SVGAGI. This CDR3 has 13 amino acids. The CDR3 nucleotides read TGTGCCAGCAAGGGGCCTGGCTGGAATGAGCAGTTCTTC. It translates to CASKGPGWNEQFF.